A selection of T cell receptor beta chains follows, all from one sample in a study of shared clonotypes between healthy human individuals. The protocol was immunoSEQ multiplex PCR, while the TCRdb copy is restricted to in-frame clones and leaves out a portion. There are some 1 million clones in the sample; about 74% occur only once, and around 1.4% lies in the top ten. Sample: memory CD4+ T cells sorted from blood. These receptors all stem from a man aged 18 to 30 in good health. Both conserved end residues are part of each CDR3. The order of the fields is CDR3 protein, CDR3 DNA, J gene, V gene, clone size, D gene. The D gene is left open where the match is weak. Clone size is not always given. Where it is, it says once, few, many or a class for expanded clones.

CDR3 protein: CASSSTGQWEREQYF
CDR3 DNA: TGCGCCAGCAGTTCTACTGGACAGTGGGAGCGCGAGCAGTACTTC
J gene: TRBJ2-7
V gene: TRBV5-1
clone size: once
D gene: .

CDR3 protein: CASSRGTAGGNQPQHF
CDR3 DNA: TGTGCCAGCAGCCGCGGGACCGCCGGAGGCAATCAGCCCCAGCATTTT
J gene: TRBJ1-5
V gene: TRBV7-9
clone size: .
D gene: .

CDR3 protein: CASSLGGFTTSTDTQYF
CDR3 DNA: TGTGCCAGCAGCTTAGGAGGCTTCACGACTAGCACAGATACGCAGTATTTT
J gene: TRBJ2-3
V gene: TRBV11-2
clone size: .
D gene: .

CDR3 protein: CASSLGPGQGNTGELFF
CDR3 DNA: TGTGCCAGCAGCTTAGGACCGGGACAGGGTAACACCGGGGAGCTGTTTTTT
J gene: TRBJ2-2
V gene: TRBV7-3
clone size: .
D gene: TRBD1

CDR3 protein: CASSLGAGTAEKLFF
CDR3 DNA: TGTGCCAGCAGCTTAGGAGCCGGGACGGCGGAAAAACTGTTTTTT
J gene: TRBJ1-4
V gene: TRBV7-9
clone size: .
D gene: .

CDR3 protein: CSVAGSNYGYTF
CDR3 DNA: TGCAGCGTTGCGGGGTCCAACTATGGCTACACCTTC
J gene: TRBJ1-2
V gene: TRBV29-1
clone size: few
D gene: .

CDR3 protein: CASSDRLAGSKVGEQFF
CDR3 DNA: TGTGCCAGTAGTGACAGACTAGCGGGCTCCAAAGTTGGGGAGCAGTTCTTC
J gene: TRBJ2-1
V gene: TRBV19
clone size: many
D gene: TRBD2

CDR3 protein: CASSIAVQQGRDYGYTF
CDR3 DNA: TGTGCCAGTAGTATAGCGGTCCAACAGGGCCGAGACTATGGCTACACCTTC
J gene: TRBJ1-2
V gene: TRBV19
clone size: .
D gene: .

CDR3 protein: CASSQTPEANYGYTF
CDR3 DNA: TGCGCCAGCAGTCAGACCCCGGAGGCTAACTATGGCTACACCTTC
J gene: TRBJ1-2
V gene: TRBV5-1
clone size: .
D gene: .

CDR3 protein: CASSEATGQFKEKLFF
CDR3 DNA: TGTGCCAGCAGTGAAGCGACGGGACAGTTTAAAGAAAAACTGTTTTTT
J gene: TRBJ1-4
V gene: TRBV6-1
clone size: .
D gene: TRBD1

CDR3 protein: CASTQGALGYTF
CDR3 DNA: TGTGCCAGCACTCAGGGGGCGCTTGGCTACACCTTC
J gene: TRBJ1-2
V gene: TRBV2
clone size: .
D gene: TRBD1

CDR3 protein: CASSVGGAAAYNSPLHF
CDR3 DNA: TGTGCCAGCAGCGTAGGGGGGGCCGCCGCTTATAATTCACCCCTCCACTTT
J gene: TRBJ1-6
V gene: TRBV9
clone size: many
D gene: .

CDR3 protein: CAWTANLAPLHF
CDR3 DNA: TGTGCCTGGACTGCCAATTTGGCACCCCTCCACTTT
J gene: TRBJ1-6
V gene: TRBV30
clone size: .
D gene: .

CDR3 protein: CASSVGQGPYEQYF
CDR3 DNA: TGTGCCAGCAGCGTTGGACAGGGCCCCTACGAGCAGTACTTC
J gene: TRBJ2-7
V gene: TRBV7-2
clone size: .
D gene: TRBD1

CDR3 protein: CASSPQGYGYTF
CDR3 DNA: TGTGCCAGCAGTCCCCAGGGCTATGGCTACACCTTC
J gene: TRBJ1-2
V gene: TRBV6-5
clone size: few
D gene: .

CDR3 protein: CANSPGGGSYGYTF
CDR3 DNA: TGTGCCAACTCCCCGGGGGGCGGGAGCTATGGCTACACCTTC
J gene: TRBJ1-2
V gene: TRBV6-1
clone size: .
D gene: .

CDR3 protein: CASSESGPLETQYF
CDR3 DNA: TGCGCCAGCAGTGAGTCGGGGCCTTTGGAGACCCAGTACTTC
J gene: TRBJ2-5
V gene: TRBV10-1
clone size: .
D gene: .

CDR3 protein: CASSPDRDTEAFF
CDR3 DNA: TGTGCCAGCTCACCAGATCGGGACACTGAAGCTTTCTTT
J gene: TRBJ1-1
V gene: TRBV18
clone size: .
D gene: .

CDR3 protein: CASSERDTGTGQYF
CDR3 DNA: TGTGCCAGCAGTGAACGGGACACCGGGACCGGCCAGTATTTT
J gene: TRBJ2-3
V gene: TRBV2
clone size: .
D gene: .

CDR3 protein: CASSVGVTGNTIYF
CDR3 DNA: TGTGCCAGCAGCGTAGGAGTTACTGGAAACACCATATATTTT
J gene: TRBJ1-3
V gene: TRBV9
clone size: .
D gene: .

CDR3 protein: CASRSGTSGRDNEQFF
CDR3 DNA: TGCGCCAGCAGGTCCGGGACTAGCGGGCGAGACAATGAGCAGTTCTTC
J gene: TRBJ2-1
V gene: TRBV5-1
clone size: .
D gene: TRBD2

CDR3 protein: CASSSGTGGYNEQFF
CDR3 DNA: TGTGCCAGCTCATCCGGGACAGGGGGCTACAATGAGCAGTTCTTC
J gene: TRBJ2-1
V gene: TRBV18
clone size: .
D gene: TRBD1

CDR3 protein: CAWSHTDTQYF
CDR3 DNA: TGTGCCTGGAGTCACACAGATACGCAGTATTTT
J gene: TRBJ2-3
V gene: TRBV30
clone size: .
D gene: .

CDR3 protein: CASSPTGQGANTEAFF
CDR3 DNA: TGTGCCAGCTCACCTACTGGACAGGGGGCCAACACTGAAGCTTTCTTT
J gene: TRBJ1-1
V gene: TRBV18
clone size: .
D gene: TRBD1

CDR3 protein: CASSEIGGSTTGELFF
CDR3 DNA: TGTGCCAGCAGTGAGATTGGCGGGAGTACGACCGGGGAGCTGTTTTTT
J gene: TRBJ2-2
V gene: TRBV6-1
clone size: .
D gene: TRBD2

CDR3 protein: CASSLDVDRGRSGELFF
CDR3 DNA: TGTGCCAGCAGCTTAGATGTGGACAGGGGGCGATCCGGGGAGCTGTTTTTT
J gene: TRBJ2-2
V gene: TRBV7-2
clone size: .
D gene: TRBD1

CDR3 protein: CASSKVVGGLFNEQFF
CDR3 DNA: TGTGCCAGCAGCAAAGTTGTGGGAGGACTTTTCAATGAGCAGTTCTTC
J gene: TRBJ2-1
V gene: TRBV21-1
clone size: .
D gene: .

CDR3 protein: CASSLGASAGELFF
CDR3 DNA: TGTGCCAGCAGCTTAGGGGCTAGCGCCGGGGAGCTGTTTTTT
J gene: TRBJ2-2
V gene: TRBV7-2
clone size: few
D gene: .

CDR3 protein: CASRWDSTGNTIYF
CDR3 DNA: TGCGCCAGCAGGTGGGACAGCACTGGAAACACCATATATTTT
J gene: TRBJ1-3
V gene: TRBV5-1
clone size: .
D gene: TRBD1

CDR3 protein: CATGGQGSGANVLTF
CDR3 DNA: TGTGCCACTGGGGGGCAGGGCTCTGGGGCCAACGTCCTGACTTTC
J gene: TRBJ2-6
V gene: TRBV19
clone size: few
D gene: .

CDR3 protein: CASSLRVGGWTGETYEQYF
CDR3 DNA: TGTGCCAGCAGTTTACGCGTTGGGGGATGGACAGGGGAAACCTACGAGCAGTACTTC
J gene: TRBJ2-7
V gene: TRBV27
clone size: .
D gene: TRBD1

CDR3 protein: CASSRGEPSNQPQHF
CDR3 DNA: TGTGCCAGCAGCAGGGGGGAGCCCAGCAATCAGCCCCAGCATTTT
J gene: TRBJ1-5
V gene: TRBV27
clone size: .
D gene: TRBD1

CDR3 protein: CASSPAPGTGGSGSNQPQHF
CDR3 DNA: TGTGCCAGCAGTCCAGCCCCGGGGACAGGGGGAAGCGGTAGCAATCAGCCCCAGCATTTT
J gene: TRBJ1-5
V gene: TRBV28
clone size: .
D gene: TRBD1

CDR3 protein: CASGTGLYATF
CDR3 DNA: TGTGCCAGCGGGACAGGGCTCTACGCTACCTTC
J gene: TRBJ1-2
V gene: TRBV11-2
clone size: .
D gene: TRBD1

CDR3 protein: CASSPTAYSNQPQHF
CDR3 DNA: TGTGCCAGCAGTCCGACAGCGTATAGCAATCAGCCCCAGCATTTT
J gene: TRBJ1-5
V gene: TRBV27
clone size: .
D gene: .

CDR3 protein: CASSETGTAKETQYF
CDR3 DNA: TGTGCCAGCAGCGAAACCGGGACAGCGAAGGAGACCCAGTACTTC
J gene: TRBJ2-5
V gene: TRBV28
clone size: .
D gene: TRBD1

CDR3 protein: CASSVKGTVFSGNTIYF
CDR3 DNA: TGTGCCAGCAGCGTAAAAGGAACGGTCTTCTCTGGAAACACCATATATTTT
J gene: TRBJ1-3
V gene: TRBV9
clone size: .
D gene: .

CDR3 protein: CASSGGTVNVETQYF
CDR3 DNA: TGCGCCAGCAGCGGCGGGACAGTGAACGTGGAGACCCAGTACTTC
J gene: TRBJ2-5
V gene: TRBV5-1
clone size: .
D gene: .

CDR3 protein: CASSPPQETQYF
CDR3 DNA: TGTGCCAGCAGTCCCCCGCAAGAGACCCAGTACTTC
J gene: TRBJ2-5
V gene: TRBV2
clone size: .
D gene: .

CDR3 protein: CAMKGLGNTIYF
CDR3 DNA: TGTGCCATGAAAGGGCTCGGAAACACCATATATTTT
J gene: TRBJ1-3
V gene: TRBV10-3
clone size: .
D gene: .

CDR3 protein: CASVRGTGNEQFF
CDR3 DNA: TGTGCCAGCGTTCGGGGTACGGGTAATGAGCAGTTCTTC
J gene: TRBJ2-1
V gene: TRBV2
clone size: .
D gene: .

CDR3 protein: CASSLVGGRGGELFF
CDR3 DNA: TGTGCCAGCAGCTTGGTCGGGGGGCGAGGCGGGGAGCTGTTTTTT
J gene: TRBJ2-2
V gene: TRBV5-6
clone size: .
D gene: .

CDR3 protein: CASSIGASQPQHF
CDR3 DNA: TGTGCCAGCAGCATAGGGGCGTCTCAGCCCCAGCATTTT
J gene: TRBJ1-5
V gene: TRBV7-9
clone size: .
D gene: .